This T cell receptor (beta chain) emerged from a study of blood T cells in healthy people across ages. Study findings and constraints: Because sorting was not performed, PBMCs prevented conclusive naive versus antigen-experienced comparison. In these data, TCR beta diversity tracked strongly with naive T cell percentage.

At least 7 million PBMCs were isolated per sample. CDR3 length: 14 residues. The V segment lost 6 bases and the J segment 2 bases; nucleotides outside the gene matches: 7. The V gene's germline CDR1 is SGHRS and CDR2 YFSETQ. This clonotype was detected only once. Its antigen is still unknown. Alongside a J-beta primer mix, a sample-barcoded 5' primer served in a second PCR lasting about 7 to 12 cycles. A 12-random-nucleotide template-switch adaptor tagged each cDNA molecule. TCRdb fed the 5' RACE reads into MiXCR, producing one record per CDR3 protein. Counted here are roughly 800,000 distinct CDR3 sequences, 58% occurring once; the ten biggest clones make up 22%.

The sequenced material came from blood. V and J are TRBV5-1 and TRBJ2-7; 8 positions match TRBD1. This clonotype was obtained from a man aged 25-45 years in good health. The CDR3 coding sequence is TGCGCCAGCATCCCCCTACAGGGGGCCTACGAGCAGTACTTC. This translates into CASIPLQGAYEQYF.